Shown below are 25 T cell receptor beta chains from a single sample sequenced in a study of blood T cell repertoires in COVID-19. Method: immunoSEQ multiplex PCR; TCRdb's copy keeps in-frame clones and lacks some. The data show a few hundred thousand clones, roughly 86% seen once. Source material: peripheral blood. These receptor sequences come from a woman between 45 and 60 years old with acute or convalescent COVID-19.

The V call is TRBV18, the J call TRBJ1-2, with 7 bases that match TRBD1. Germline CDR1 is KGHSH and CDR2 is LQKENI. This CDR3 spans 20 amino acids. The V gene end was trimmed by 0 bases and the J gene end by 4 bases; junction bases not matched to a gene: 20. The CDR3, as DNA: TGTGCCAGCTCACCACCCCTATATCACACAGGGGAGGTGAATGTCTATGGCTACACCTTC. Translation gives CASSPPLYHTGEVNVYGYTF.

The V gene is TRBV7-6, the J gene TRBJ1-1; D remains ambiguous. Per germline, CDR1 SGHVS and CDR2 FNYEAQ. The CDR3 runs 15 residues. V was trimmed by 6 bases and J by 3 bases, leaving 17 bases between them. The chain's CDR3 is CASRRDPGPDTEAFF. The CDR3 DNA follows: TGTGCCAGCAGACGAGACCCAGGCCCGGACACTGAAGCTTTCTTT.

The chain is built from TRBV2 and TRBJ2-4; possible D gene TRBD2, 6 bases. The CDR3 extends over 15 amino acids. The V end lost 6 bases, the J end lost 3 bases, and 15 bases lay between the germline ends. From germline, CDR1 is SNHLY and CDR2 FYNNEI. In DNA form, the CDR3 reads TGTGCCAGCAGGCCGGGAGTAATGGGCAAAAACATTCAGTACTTC. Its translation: CASRPGVMGKNIQYF.

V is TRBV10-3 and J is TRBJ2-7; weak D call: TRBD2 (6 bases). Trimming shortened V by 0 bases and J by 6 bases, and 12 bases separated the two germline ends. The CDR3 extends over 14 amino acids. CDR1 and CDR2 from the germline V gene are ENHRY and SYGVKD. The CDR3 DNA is TGTGCCATCAGTGAGTCGCGGGGCCACCCCGAGCAGTACTTC. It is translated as CAISESRGHPEQYF.

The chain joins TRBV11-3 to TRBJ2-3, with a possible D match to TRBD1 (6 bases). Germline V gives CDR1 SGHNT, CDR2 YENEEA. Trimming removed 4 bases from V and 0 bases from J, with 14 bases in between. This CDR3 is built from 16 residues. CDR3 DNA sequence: TGTGCCAGCAGCTCCACCGGGACAACTAGCACAGATACGCAGTATTTT. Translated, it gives CASSSTGTTSTDTQYF.

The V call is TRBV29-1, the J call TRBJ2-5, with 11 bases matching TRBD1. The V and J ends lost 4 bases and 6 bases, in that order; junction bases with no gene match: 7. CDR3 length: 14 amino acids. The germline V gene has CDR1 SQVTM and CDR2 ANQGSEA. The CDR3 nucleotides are TGCAGCGTTGGCTGGGACAGGGGGAGGCAGACCCAGTACTTC. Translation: CSVGWDRGRQTQYF.

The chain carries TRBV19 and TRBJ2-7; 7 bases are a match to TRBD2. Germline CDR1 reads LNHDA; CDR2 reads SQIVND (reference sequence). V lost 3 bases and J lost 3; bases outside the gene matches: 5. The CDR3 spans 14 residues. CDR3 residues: CASSIPGGHYEQYF. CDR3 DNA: TGTGCCAGTAGTATTCCGGGAGGACACTACGAGCAGTACTTC.

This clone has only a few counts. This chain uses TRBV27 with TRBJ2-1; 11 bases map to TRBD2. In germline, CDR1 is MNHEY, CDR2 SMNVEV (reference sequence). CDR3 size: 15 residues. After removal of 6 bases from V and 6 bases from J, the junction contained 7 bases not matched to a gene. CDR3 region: CASRSYSGGGNEQFF. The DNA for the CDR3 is TGTGCCAGCAGATCATATAGCGGGGGGGGCAATGAGCAGTTCTTC.

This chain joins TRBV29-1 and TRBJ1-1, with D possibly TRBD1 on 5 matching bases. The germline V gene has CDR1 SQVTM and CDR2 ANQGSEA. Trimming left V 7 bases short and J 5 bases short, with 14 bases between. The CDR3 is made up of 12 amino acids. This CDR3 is CSGGTAGTEAFF. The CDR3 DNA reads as TGCAGCGGAGGGACGGCGGGGACTGAAGCTTTCTTT. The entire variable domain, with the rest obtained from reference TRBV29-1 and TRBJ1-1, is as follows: SAVISQKPSRDICQRGTSLTIQCQVDSQVTMMFWYRQQPGQSLTLIATANQGSEATYESGFVIDKFPISRPNLTFSTLTVSNMSPEDSSIYLCSGGTAGTEAFFGQGTRLTVV.

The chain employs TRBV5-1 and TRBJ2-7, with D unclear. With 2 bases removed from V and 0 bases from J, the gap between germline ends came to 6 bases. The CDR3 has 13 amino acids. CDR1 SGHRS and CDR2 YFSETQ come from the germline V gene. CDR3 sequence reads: CASSFGASYEQYF. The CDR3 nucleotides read TGCGCCAGCAGCTTCGGAGCCTCCTACGAGCAGTACTTC.

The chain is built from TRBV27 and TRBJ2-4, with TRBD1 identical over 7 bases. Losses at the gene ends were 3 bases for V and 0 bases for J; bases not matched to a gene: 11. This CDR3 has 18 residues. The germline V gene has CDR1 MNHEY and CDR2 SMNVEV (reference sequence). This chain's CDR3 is CASSLSGTDSLAKNIQYF. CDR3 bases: TGTGCCAGCAGTTTGTCCGGGACAGATAGTCTAGCCAAAAACATTCAGTACTTC.

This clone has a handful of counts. The CDR3 reads CASSLMAGEMNEQYF. The DNA of the CDR3 is TGTGCCAGCAGCTTAATGGCAGGGGAGATGAACGAGCAGTACTTC. The V call is TRBV7-9, the J call TRBJ2-7, with D tentatively TRBD1 (6 bases). Germline-derived CDR1 and CDR2 are SEHNR and FQNEAQ (reference sequence). V dropped 2 bases and J dropped 5 bases, with 16 bases sitting between them. The CDR3 has 15 amino acids.

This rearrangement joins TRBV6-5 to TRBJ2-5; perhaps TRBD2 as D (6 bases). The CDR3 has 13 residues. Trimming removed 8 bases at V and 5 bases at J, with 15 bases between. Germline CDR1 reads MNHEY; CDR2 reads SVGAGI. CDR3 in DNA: TGTGCCAGCCGGGGAGGACCGGGGGAGACCCAGTACTTC. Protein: CASRGGPGETQYF.

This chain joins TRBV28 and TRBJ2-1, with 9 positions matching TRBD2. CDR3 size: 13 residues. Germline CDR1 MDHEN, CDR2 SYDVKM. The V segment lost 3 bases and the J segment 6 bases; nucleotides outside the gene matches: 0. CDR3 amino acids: CASSLGLANEQFF. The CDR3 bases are TGTGCCAGCAGTTTGGGACTAGCCAATGAGCAGTTCTTC.

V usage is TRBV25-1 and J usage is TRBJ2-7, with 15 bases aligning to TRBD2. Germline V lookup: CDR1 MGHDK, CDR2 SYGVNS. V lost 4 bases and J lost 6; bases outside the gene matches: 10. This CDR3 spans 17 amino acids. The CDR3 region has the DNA TGTGCCAGCAGTGGACCCCGGACTAGCGGGAGGGCCGGCGAGCAGTACTTC. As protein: CASSGPRTSGRAGEQYF.

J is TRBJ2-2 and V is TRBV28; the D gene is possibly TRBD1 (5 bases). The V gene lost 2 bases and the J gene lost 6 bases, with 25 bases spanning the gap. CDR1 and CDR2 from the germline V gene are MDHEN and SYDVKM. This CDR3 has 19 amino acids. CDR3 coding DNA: TGTGCCAGCAGTTTAGCTTGGTTGGGTGGGGCAGGGTCGGCCGGGGAGCTGTTTTTT. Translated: CASSLAWLGGAGSAGELFF.

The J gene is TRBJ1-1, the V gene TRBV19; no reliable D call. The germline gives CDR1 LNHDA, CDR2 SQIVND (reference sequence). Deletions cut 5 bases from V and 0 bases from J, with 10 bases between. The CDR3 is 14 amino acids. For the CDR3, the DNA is TGTGCCAGTAGTGAGCGGGCTATGAACACTGAAGCTTTCTTT. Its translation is CASSERAMNTEAFF.

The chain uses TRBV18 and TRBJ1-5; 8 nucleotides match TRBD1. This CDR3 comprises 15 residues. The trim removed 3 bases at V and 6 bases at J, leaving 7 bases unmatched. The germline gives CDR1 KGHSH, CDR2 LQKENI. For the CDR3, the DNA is TGTGCCAGCTCACCGCTGACAGGGGCGGGTCAGCCCCAGCATTTT. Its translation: CASSPLTGAGQPQHF.

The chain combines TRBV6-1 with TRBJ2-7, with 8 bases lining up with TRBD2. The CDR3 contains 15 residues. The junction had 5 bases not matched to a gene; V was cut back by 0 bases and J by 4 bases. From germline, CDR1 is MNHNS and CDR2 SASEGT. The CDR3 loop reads CASSEARGLGYEQYF. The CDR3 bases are TGTGCCAGCAGTGAAGCCAGGGGACTAGGTTACGAGCAGTACTTC.

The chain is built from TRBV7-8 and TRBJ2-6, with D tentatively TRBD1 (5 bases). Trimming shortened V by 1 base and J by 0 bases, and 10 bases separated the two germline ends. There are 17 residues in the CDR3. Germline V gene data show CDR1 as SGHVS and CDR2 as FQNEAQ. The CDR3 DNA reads TGTGCCAGCAGCTTAGGACAGCGTACCTCTGGGGCCAACGTCCTGACTTTC. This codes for CASSLGQRTSGANVLTF.

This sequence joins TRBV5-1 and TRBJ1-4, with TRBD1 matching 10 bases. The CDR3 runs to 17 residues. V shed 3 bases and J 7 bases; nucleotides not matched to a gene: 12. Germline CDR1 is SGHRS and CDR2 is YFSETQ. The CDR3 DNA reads TGCGCCAGCAGCTCCAACCTGATGACAGGGGGCGGTGAAAAACTGTTTTTT. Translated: CASSSNLMTGGGEKLFF. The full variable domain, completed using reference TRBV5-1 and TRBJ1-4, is KAGVTQTPRYLIKTRGQQVTLSCSPISGHRSVSWYQQTPGQGLQFLFEYFSETQRNKGNFPGRFSGRQFSNSRSEMNVSTLELGDSALYLCASSSNLMTGGGEKLFFGSGTQLSVL.

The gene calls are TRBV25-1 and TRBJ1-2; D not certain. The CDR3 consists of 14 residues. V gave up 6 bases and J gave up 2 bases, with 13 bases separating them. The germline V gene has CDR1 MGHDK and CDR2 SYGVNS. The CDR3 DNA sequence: TGTGCCAGCAGCCCGGACGAGGGAAACTATGGCTACACCTTC. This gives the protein CASSPDEGNYGYTF.

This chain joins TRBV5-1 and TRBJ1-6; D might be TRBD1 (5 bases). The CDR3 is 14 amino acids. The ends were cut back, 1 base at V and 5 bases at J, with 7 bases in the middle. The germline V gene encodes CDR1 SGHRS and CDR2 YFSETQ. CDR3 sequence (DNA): TGCGCCAGCAGCTTGTTAGGGGATAATTCACCCCTCCACTTT. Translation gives CASSLLGDNSPLHF. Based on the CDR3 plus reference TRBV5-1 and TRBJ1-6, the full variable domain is KAGVTQTPRYLIKTRGQQVTLSCSPISGHRSVSWYQQTPGQGLQFLFEYFSETQRNKGNFPGRFSGRQFSNSRSEMNVSTLELGDSALYLCASSLLGDNSPLHFGNGTRLTVT.

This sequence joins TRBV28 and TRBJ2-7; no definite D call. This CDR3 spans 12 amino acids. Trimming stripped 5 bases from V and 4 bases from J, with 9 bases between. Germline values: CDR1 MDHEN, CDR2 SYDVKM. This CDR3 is CASSQSIYEQYF. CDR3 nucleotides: TGTGCCAGCAGTCAATCTATATACGAGCAGTACTTC.

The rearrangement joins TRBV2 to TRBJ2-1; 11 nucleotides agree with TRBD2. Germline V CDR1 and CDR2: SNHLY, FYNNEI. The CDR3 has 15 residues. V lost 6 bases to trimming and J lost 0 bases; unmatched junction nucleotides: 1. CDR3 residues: CASRGLAVSYNEQFF. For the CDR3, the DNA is TGTGCCAGCAGGGGACTAGCGGTCTCCTACAATGAGCAGTTCTTC.